These 19 T cell receptor beta chains were all obtained from the same sample, sequenced in a study of CD8 T cells in ankylosing spondylitis. Via MiXCR, TCRdb re-called the 5' RACE reads, giving one row per CDR3 protein. The sample yields just over 300,000 distinct CDR3 sequences, about 20% seen once. Sequencing was performed on blood, either unsorted or a sorted T cell fraction (not recorded which). The receptor source for this set is a female donor with ankylosing spondylitis or in good health (not recorded which).

The gene calls are TRBV5-1 and TRBJ2-2; TRBD1 is a possible D gene (5 bases). Germline lookup yields CDR1 SGHRS and CDR2 YFSETQ. The CDR3 is made up of 16 amino acids. The ends were cut back, 5 bases at V and 7 bases at J, with 21 bases in the middle. CDR3 in DNA: TGCGCCAGCAGGTCAAGCCAAAACAGGTTCGGCGGGGAGCTGTTTTTT. It specifies CASRSSQNRFGGELFF.

This clonotype was picked up many times. The V call is TRBV25-1, the J call TRBJ2-7; D unclear. The CDR3 loop spans 14 amino acids. V dropped 8 bases and J dropped 2 bases, with 16 bases sitting between them. CDR1 MGHDK and CDR2 SYGVNS come from the germline V gene. CDR3 residues: CASSARALTYEQYF. Written as DNA, the CDR3 is TGTGCCAGCTCCGCCAGAGCTCTCACCTACGAGCAGTACTTC.

This clonotype has more than one count but fewer than ten. The rearrangement joins TRBV20-1 to TRBJ2-3; a possible D gene is TRBD1 (5 bases). The germline V and J ends were trimmed by 1 base and 9 bases, with 20 bases remaining between them. The germline gives CDR1 DFQATT, CDR2 SNEGSKA (reference sequence). CDR3 length equals 15 residues. CDR3 bases: TGCAGTGCTAGAGCCCCGGGCCCTCAGTCAGGGACGCAGTATTTT. This codes for CSARAPGPQSGTQYF.

The chain joins TRBV28 to TRBJ2-5; D gene unclear. Trimming took 5 bases from V and 12 from J, leaving 13 bases between them. The length of the CDR3 is 11 residues. Germline CDR1 is MDHEN and CDR2 is SYDVKM. The chain's CDR3 is CASSPHATKYF. CDR3 in DNA: TGTGCCAGCAGTCCCCACGCGACGAAGTACTTC.

The chain links TRBV11-2 to TRBJ2-7, with D perhaps assigned TRBD1 or TRBD2 (6 bases each). V lost 4 bases and J lost 7, with 26 bases in between. The CDR3 runs 17 residues. Germline CDR1 SGHAT, CDR2 FQNNGV. In nucleotides, the CDR3 is TGTGCCAGCAGCTCGAGGGGGACTTGGACCTTAATGTATGAGCAGTACTTC. Protein sequence: CASSSRGTWTLMYEQYF.

This clonotype was found a few times. The chain has TRBV20-1 and TRBJ2-1; TRBD2 aligns across 11 bases. The CDR3 length is 16 residues. The V gene's germline CDR1 is DFQATT and CDR2 SNEGSKA (reference sequence). The V gene end was trimmed by 1 base and the J gene end by 5 bases; junction bases not matched to a gene: 7. The CDR3 is CSARGSGRAWNNEQFF. The CDR3 bases are TGCAGTGCTAGAGGTAGCGGGAGGGCCTGGAACAATGAGCAGTTCTTC.

This clonotype has ten or more counts. This chain connects TRBV6-2 or TRBV6-3 to TRBJ2-1; D gene unclear. In germline, CDR1 is MNHEY, CDR2 SVGEGT. The CDR3 has 14 residues. Trimming took 2 bases from V and 9 from J, leaving 14 bases between them. The CDR3 DNA follows: TGTGCCAGCAGTTACAGAGGTGCGAACCCTGAGCAGTTCTTC. It codes for CASSYRGANPEQFF.

This clonotype was recorded a few times. V gene TRBV4-3 combines with J gene TRBJ2-1; 8 positions match TRBD1. CDR1 and CDR2 (germline): LGHNA, YSLEER. The CDR3 has 15 amino acids. After removal of 1 base from V and 10 bases from J, the junction contained 9 bases not matched to a gene. CDR3: CASSQGTGKLGEQFF. The CDR3 DNA reads TGCGCCAGCAGCCAAGGGACAGGGAAGCTTGGGGAGCAGTTCTTC.

This clonotype was found many times. The V call is TRBV29-1, the J call TRBJ1-1, with a weak D call TRBD1 (6 bases). This CDR3 is built from 14 residues. Germline V lookup: CDR1 SQVTM, CDR2 ANQGSEA. The germline V and J ends were trimmed by 0 bases and 3 bases, with 11 bases remaining between them. Written as DNA, the CDR3 is TGCAGCGTTGAAGAGGGGGGCATGGACACTGAAGCTTTCTTT. Protein product: CSVEEGGMDTEAFF. Full variable domain (outside the CDR3, taken from reference TRBV29-1 and TRBJ1-1): SAVISQKPSRDICQRGTSLTIQCQVDSQVTMMFWYRQQPGQSLTLIATANQGSEATYESGFVIDKFPISRPNLTFSTLTVSNMSPEDSSIYLCSVEEGGMDTEAFFGQGTRLTVV.

The V and J genes are TRBV20-1 and TRBJ1-1; maybe TRBD1 (5 bases). The V gene's germline CDR1 is DFQATT and CDR2 SNEGSKA (reference sequence). V lost 1 base, J lost 6 bases, and 9 bases lay in between. There are 12 residues in the CDR3. CDR3 coding DNA: TGCAGTGCTAGAGGGGCGGGGGCTGAAGCTTTCTTT. This translates into CSARGAGAEAFF.

Only a few counts were recorded for this clonotype. This chain joins TRBV12-3 or TRBV12-4 and TRBJ2-7; D unclear. The CDR3 covers 14 residues. Trimming pared 5 bases from V and 3 bases from J, leaving 14 bases between. The DNA of the CDR3 is TGTGCCAGCAGTCCTCAATCCCCCCACTACGAGCAGTACTTC. This translates into CASSPQSPHYEQYF.

This clonotype was seen a handful of times. The chain employs TRBV12-3 or TRBV12-4 and TRBJ1-2, with TRBD1 matching 9 bases. V was pared by 3 bases and J by 7 bases, with 12 bases of the junction left unmatched. This CDR3 comprises 16 residues. CDR3 in amino acids: CASSLVPQGALAGYTF. CDR3 bases: TGTGCCAGCAGTTTGGTCCCACAGGGGGCATTGGCTGGCTACACCTTC.

There are a few counts of this clonotype. The rearrangement uses TRBV10-3 and TRBJ2-5; D ambiguous. V lost 2 bases and J 4 bases, leaving 8 bases between the germline ends. Germline V gene lookup returns CDR1 ENHRY and CDR2 SYGVKD. The CDR3 covers 13 residues. CDR3 in amino acids: CAISEGLRETQYF. CDR3 nucleotide sequence: TGTGCCATCAGTGAGGGGCTAAGAGAGACCCAGTACTTC.

This clonotype was observed a handful of times. The chain is built from TRBV19 and TRBJ2-7, with D perhaps being TRBD1 or TRBD2 (5 bases each). The CDR3 loop spans 15 amino acids. The germline gives CDR1 LNHDA, CDR2 SQIVND (reference sequence). The V end was cut by 4 bases, the J end by 2 bases, with 15 bases between. The CDR3 reads CASSKFRDGTYEQYF. The CDR3 DNA reads as TGTGCCAGTAGTAAGTTCCGGGACGGAACCTACGAGCAGTACTTC. Full variable domain (missing parts from reference TRBV19 and TRBJ2-7): DGGITQSPKYLFRKEGQNVTLSCEQNLNHDAMYWYRQDPGQGLRLIYYSQIVNDFQKGDIAEGYSVSREKKESFPLTVTSAQKNPTAFYLCASSKFRDGTYEQYFGPGTRLTVT.

Only a few counts were recorded for this clonotype. This chain joins TRBV7-2 and TRBJ1-5, with TRBD1 matching 9 bases. Losses at the gene ends were 4 bases for V and 9 bases for J; bases not matched to a gene: 7. The CDR3 contains 14 residues. Germline V CDR1 and CDR2: SGHTA, FQGNSA. As DNA, the CDR3 is TGTGCCAGCAGCTCTTCGGACAGGGGTGCGCCCCAGCATTTT. Translated, it gives CASSSSDRGAPQHF. Full variable domain (outside the CDR3, taken from reference TRBV7-2 and TRBJ1-5): GAGVSQSPSNKVTEKGKDVELRCDPISGHTALYWYRQSLGQGLEFLIYFQGNSAPDKSGLPSDRFSAERTGGSVSTLTIQRTQQEDSAVYLCASSSSDRGAPQHFGDGTRLSIL.

This chain joins TRBV20-1 and TRBJ2-1; 9 nucleotides agree with TRBD2. Trimming took 6 bases from V and 4 from J; bases not matched to a gene: 10. The CDR3 is made up of 15 amino acids. CDR1 is DFQATT, CDR2 SNEGSKA, per germline (reference sequence). In nucleotides, the CDR3 is TGCAGTGCCCCGACCGGGCGGGGGGGATACAATGAGCAGTTCTTC. Translated, it gives CSAPTGRGGYNEQFF.

The table lists this clonotype with a few counts. This chain links TRBV6-2 or TRBV6-3 with TRBJ2-1; tentatively, D is TRBD1 or TRBD2 (5 bases each). The CDR3 is 17 amino acids. V lost 0 bases and J lost 7, with 19 bases in between. Germline V lookup: CDR1 MNHEY, CDR2 SVGEGT. CDR3 in DNA: TGTGCCAGCAGTTACTCCATTGGGACCGGTAAGCAGAATGAGCAGTTCTTC. It encodes CASSYSIGTGKQNEQFF.

In this sample, this clonotype turned up a few times. This chain joins TRBV20-1 and TRBJ1-4; TRBD1 aligns across 7 bases. This CDR3 spans 12 amino acids. Trimming took 3 bases from V and 7 from J; bases not matched to a gene: 2. Germline V gene data show CDR1 as DFQATT and CDR2 as SNEGSKA (reference sequence). CDR3 sequence: CSASGTAEKLFF. CDR3 nucleotide sequence: TGCAGTGCTAGCGGGACAGCTGAAAAACTGTTTTTT.

The chain has TRBV18 and TRBJ1-6; the D gene is possibly TRBD1 (5 bases). The CDR3 is made up of 16 amino acids. Germline CDR1 is KGHSH and CDR2 is LQKENI. The germline V and J ends were trimmed by 2 bases and 0 bases, with 8 bases remaining between them. The CDR3 sequence: CASSPKGSSYNSPLHF. The CDR3 DNA reads TGTGCCAGCTCACCAAAGGGGAGCTCCTATAATTCACCCCTCCACTTT.